A selection of T cell receptor beta chains follows, all from one sample in a study of shared clonotypes between healthy human individuals. Assay: immunoSEQ multiplex PCR; the TCRdb copy retains only in-frame clones and omits some. This table holds more than 200,000 clones, 60% to 80% found once. Sample: memory CD4+ T cells sorted from blood. The receptors were gathered from a man aged 25-45 years in good health. CDR3s include the opening cysteine and the closing phenylalanine or tryptophan. Each record gives: D gene, J gene, clone size, V gene, CDR3 DNA, CDR3 protein. A D gene is named only where the DNA matches it firmly. Some rows have no size entry. The others give once, few or many, or a class for an expanded clone.

d_call: .
j_call: TRBJ1-1
clone_size: .
v_call: TRBV7-6
cdr3_nt: TGTGCCAGCAGCTTAGGGGGCAAGGGCACTGAAGCTTTCTTT
cdr3_aa: CASSLGGKGTEAFF

d_call: .
j_call: TRBJ2-5
clone_size: .
v_call: TRBV5-1
cdr3_nt: TGCGCCAGCAGTTTAGGGGTGCAGGAGACCCAGTACTTC
cdr3_aa: CASSLGVQETQYF

d_call: TRBD2
j_call: TRBJ2-7
clone_size: .
v_call: TRBV27
cdr3_nt: TGTGCCAGCAGCCCCAAAAAGGGCCGGGGGGGGTTCGAGCAGTACTTC
cdr3_aa: CASSPKKGRGGFEQYF

d_call: .
j_call: TRBJ2-7
clone_size: .
v_call: TRBV7-9
cdr3_nt: TGTGCCAGCAGTCCTGACCCTTACGAGCAGTACTTC
cdr3_aa: CASSPDPYEQYF

d_call: TRBD1
j_call: TRBJ2-2
clone_size: .
v_call: TRBV5-1
cdr3_nt: TGCGCCAGCAGCCCGGGGACAGGGAGTTACACCGGGGAGCTGTTTTTT
cdr3_aa: CASSPGTGSYTGELFF

d_call: TRBD1
j_call: TRBJ2-1
clone_size: few
v_call: TRBV7-9
cdr3_nt: TGTGCCAGCGGGACCTGGACAGGGGGCAGTGAGCAGTTCTTC
cdr3_aa: CASGTWTGGSEQFF

d_call: .
j_call: TRBJ1-1
clone_size: many
v_call: TRBV29-1
cdr3_nt: TGCAGCGGGGGGGGTAGCGCTGAAGCTTTCTTT
cdr3_aa: CSGGGSAEAFF

d_call: .
j_call: TRBJ2-2
clone_size: many
v_call: TRBV15
cdr3_nt: TGTGCCACCAGCAGAGGACGAGGTCGAGGGGTTTCGGGCGAGCTGTTTTTT
cdr3_aa: CATSRGRGRGVSGELFF

d_call: TRBD2
j_call: TRBJ2-5
clone_size: many
v_call: TRBV11-2
cdr3_nt: TGTGCCAGCAGCTCCCCGGGTAGCGGGGGCCAAGAGACCCAGTACTTC
cdr3_aa: CASSSPGSGGQETQYF

d_call: .
j_call: TRBJ1-5
clone_size: .
v_call: TRBV28
cdr3_nt: TGTGCCAGCACCCTACAACAGGGAAGGAGGCAGCCCCAGCATTTT
cdr3_aa: CASTLQQGRRQPQHF

d_call: .
j_call: TRBJ2-4
clone_size: .
v_call: TRBV25-1
cdr3_nt: TGTGCCAGCAGTGAATTAGGAGGGTCCAAAAACATTCAGTACTTC
cdr3_aa: CASSELGGSKNIQYF

d_call: .
j_call: TRBJ1-3
clone_size: .
v_call: TRBV5-1
cdr3_nt: TGCGCCAGCAGCCGGGACACCTCTGGAAACACCATATATTTT
cdr3_aa: CASSRDTSGNTIYF

d_call: .
j_call: TRBJ2-7
clone_size: .
v_call: TRBV11-2
cdr3_nt: TGTGCCAGCAGCTTTGAGAGCTCCTACGAGCAGTACTTC
cdr3_aa: CASSFESSYEQYF

d_call: TRBD1
j_call: TRBJ2-1
clone_size: .
v_call: TRBV18
cdr3_nt: TGTGCCAGCTCACCACCGAGGGGGCTCTACAATGAGCAGTTCTTC
cdr3_aa: CASSPPRGLYNEQFF

d_call: .
j_call: TRBJ2-5
clone_size: .
v_call: TRBV5-1
cdr3_nt: TGCGCCAGCAGGCGAGTGGGCGAAGAGACCCAGTACTTC
cdr3_aa: CASRRVGEETQYF

d_call: TRBD1
j_call: TRBJ1-4
clone_size: .
v_call: TRBV28
cdr3_nt: TGTGCCAGCAGACCCGACAGGGGGTTTCTGGAGGGAAAACTGTTTTTT
cdr3_aa: CASRPDRGFLEGKLFF

d_call: .
j_call: TRBJ2-5
clone_size: few
v_call: TRBV7-3
cdr3_nt: TGTGCCAGCAGCTTGATAAGGGCCGACCAAGAGACCCAGTACTTC
cdr3_aa: CASSLIRADQETQYF

d_call: .
j_call: TRBJ2-5
clone_size: once
v_call: TRBV4-3
cdr3_nt: TGCGCCAGCAGCCAAGATCAGATGGAGACCCAGTACTTC
cdr3_aa: CASSQDQMETQYF

d_call: .
j_call: TRBJ1-3
clone_size: .
v_call: TRBV10-3
cdr3_nt: TGTGCCACGGGGCCGATCTCTGGAAACACCATATATTTT
cdr3_aa: CATGPISGNTIYF

d_call: .
j_call: TRBJ2-2
clone_size: few
v_call: TRBV10-3
cdr3_nt: TGTGCCATCAGTGAGTCGAGGATCAGCGGCTCGAACACCGGGGAGCTGTTTTTT
cdr3_aa: CAISESRISGSNTGELFF

d_call: TRBD1
j_call: TRBJ1-2
clone_size: few
v_call: TRBV5-4
cdr3_nt: TGTGCCAGCAGCAGCCGGGACAGGGGCTATGGCTACACCTTC
cdr3_aa: CASSSRDRGYGYTF

d_call: .
j_call: TRBJ1-2
clone_size: .
v_call: TRBV19
cdr3_nt: TGTGCCACGGCTCCGGGACCGAATAACTATGGCTACACCTTC
cdr3_aa: CATAPGPNNYGYTF